This T cell receptor (beta chain) was profiled in a study of early T cells in non-severe SARS-CoV-2 infection. Attached unique molecular identifiers marked individual cDNA molecules. MiXCR, run by TCRdb on the 5' RACE reads, gives a single entry per CDR3 protein. The sample records around 57,000 distinct CDR3 sequences, roughly an eighth being singletons. CDR1 and CDR2 (germline): SGDLS, YYNGEE. This CDR3 comprises 14 residues. Trimming left V 4 bases short and J 6 bases short, with 17 bases between. There are a few counts of this clonotype. The TCR sequence derives from an adult who was a healthcare worker with PCR-confirmed SARS-CoV-2 infection or an uninfected control (not recorded which). Sequencing used whole blood. The chain carries TRBV9 and TRBJ2-7; the D gene is possibly TRBD2 (5 bases). The CDR3 DNA reads as TGTGCCAGCAGCCCGTCGGGGAGAGGGCCCGAGCAGTACTTC. It codes for CASSPSGRGPEQYF. Together with reference TRBV9 and TRBJ2-7, the CDR3 gives the full variable domain: DSGVTQTPKHLITATGQRVTLRCSPRSGDLSVYWYQQSLDQGLQFLIQYYNGEERAKGNILERFSAQQFPDLHSELNLSSLELGDSALYFCASSPSGRGPEQYFGPGTRLTVT.